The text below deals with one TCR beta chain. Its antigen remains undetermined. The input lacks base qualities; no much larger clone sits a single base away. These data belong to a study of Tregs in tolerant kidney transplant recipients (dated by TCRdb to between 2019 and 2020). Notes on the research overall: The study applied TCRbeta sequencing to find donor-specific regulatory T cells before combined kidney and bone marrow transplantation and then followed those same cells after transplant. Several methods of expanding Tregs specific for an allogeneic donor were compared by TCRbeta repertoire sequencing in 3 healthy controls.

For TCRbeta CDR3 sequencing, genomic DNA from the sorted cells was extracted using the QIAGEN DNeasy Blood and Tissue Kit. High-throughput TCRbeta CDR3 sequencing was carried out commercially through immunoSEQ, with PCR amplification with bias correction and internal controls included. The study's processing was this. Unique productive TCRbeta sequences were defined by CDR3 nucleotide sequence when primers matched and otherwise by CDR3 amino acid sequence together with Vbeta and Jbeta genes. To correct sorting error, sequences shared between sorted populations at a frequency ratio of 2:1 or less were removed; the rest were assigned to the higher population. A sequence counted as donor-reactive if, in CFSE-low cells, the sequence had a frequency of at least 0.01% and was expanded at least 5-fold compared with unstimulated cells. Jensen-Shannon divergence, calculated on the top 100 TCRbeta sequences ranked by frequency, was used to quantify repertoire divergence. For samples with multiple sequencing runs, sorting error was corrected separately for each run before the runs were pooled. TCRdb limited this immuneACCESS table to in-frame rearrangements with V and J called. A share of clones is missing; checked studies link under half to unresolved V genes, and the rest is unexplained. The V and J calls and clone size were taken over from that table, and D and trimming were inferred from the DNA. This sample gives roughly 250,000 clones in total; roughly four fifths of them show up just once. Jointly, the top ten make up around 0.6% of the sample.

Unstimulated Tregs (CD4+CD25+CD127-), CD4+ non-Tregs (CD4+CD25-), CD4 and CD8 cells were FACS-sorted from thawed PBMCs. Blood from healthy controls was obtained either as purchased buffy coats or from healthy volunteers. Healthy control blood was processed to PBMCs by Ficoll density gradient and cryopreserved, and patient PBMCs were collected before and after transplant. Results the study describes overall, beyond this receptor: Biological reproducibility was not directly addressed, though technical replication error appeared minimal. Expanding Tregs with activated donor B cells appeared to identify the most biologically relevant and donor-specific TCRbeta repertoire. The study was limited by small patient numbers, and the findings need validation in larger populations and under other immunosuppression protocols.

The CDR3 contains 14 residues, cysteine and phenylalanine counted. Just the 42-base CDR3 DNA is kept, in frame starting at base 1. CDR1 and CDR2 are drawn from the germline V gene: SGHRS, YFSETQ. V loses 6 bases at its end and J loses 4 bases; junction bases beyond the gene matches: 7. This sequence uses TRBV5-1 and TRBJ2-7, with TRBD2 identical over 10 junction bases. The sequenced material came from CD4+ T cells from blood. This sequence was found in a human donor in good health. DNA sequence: TGCGCCAGCAACCCTAGCGGGAGAGGGTACGAGCAGTACTTC. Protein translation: CASNPSGRGYEQYF.